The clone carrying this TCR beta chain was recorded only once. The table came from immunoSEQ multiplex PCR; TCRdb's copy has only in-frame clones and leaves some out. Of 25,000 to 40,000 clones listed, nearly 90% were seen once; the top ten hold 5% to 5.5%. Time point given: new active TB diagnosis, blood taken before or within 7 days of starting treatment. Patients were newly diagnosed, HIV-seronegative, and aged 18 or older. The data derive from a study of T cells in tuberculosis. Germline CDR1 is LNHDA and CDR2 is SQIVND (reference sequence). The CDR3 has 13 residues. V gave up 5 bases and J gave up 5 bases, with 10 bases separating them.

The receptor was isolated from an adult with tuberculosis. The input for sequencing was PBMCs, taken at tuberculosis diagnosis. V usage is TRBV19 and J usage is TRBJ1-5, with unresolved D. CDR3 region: CASSPTIHQPQHF. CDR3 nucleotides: TGTGCCAGTAGTCCAACTATACATCAGCCCCAGCATTTT.